A selection of T cell receptor beta chains follows, all from one sample in a study of blood T cells in healthy people across ages. TCRdb redid the calling of the 5' RACE reads with MiXCR, one entry per CDR3 protein. The sample gives around 1,500,000 distinct CDR3 sequences, approximately 40% of which show up once; roughly 7.9% is in the top ten. The sequenced sample consisted of blood. These receptors all stem from a woman aged 18-29 years in good health. Both conserved end residues are part of each CDR3. The order of the fields is J gene, clone size, D gene, V gene, CDR3 DNA, CDR3 protein. D genes are given only for firm matches. Clone size is not always given. Where it is, it says once, few, many or a class for expanded clones.

j_gene: TRBJ2-2
abundance: NA
d_gene: NA
v_gene: TRBV18
CDR3nt: TGTGCCAGCTCAAGTCCCACAGATTCGGACGGGGAGCTGTTTTTT
CDR3aa: CASSSPTDSDGELFF

j_gene: TRBJ2-7
abundance: few
d_gene: NA
v_gene: TRBV29-1
CDR3nt: TGCAGCGTTGCTAAGAGACTAGGGGACTACGAGCAGTACTTC
CDR3aa: CSVAKRLGDYEQYF

j_gene: TRBJ2-1
abundance: NA
d_gene: NA
v_gene: TRBV5-1
CDR3nt: TGTGCCAGCAGCTTAGCAAGAGGGAACAATGAGCAGTTCTTC
CDR3aa: CASSLARGNNEQFF

j_gene: TRBJ2-5
abundance: many
d_gene: TRBD2
v_gene: TRBV11-2
CDR3nt: TGTGCCAGCAGCCTTACTAGCGAACAGACCCAGTACTTC
CDR3aa: CASSLTSEQTQYF

j_gene: TRBJ2-1
abundance: NA
d_gene: TRBD2
v_gene: TRBV4-2
CDR3nt: TGTGCCAGCAGCCATGTAATACCGACTAGCGGGAGATTCAATGAGCAGTTCTTC
CDR3aa: CASSHVIPTSGRFNEQFF

j_gene: TRBJ2-1
abundance: NA
d_gene: TRBD2
v_gene: TRBV3-1
CDR3nt: TGTGCCAGCAGCCAAGATCCGGGCGGGAGCCTCCGGCATGAGCAGTTCTTC
CDR3aa: CASSQDPGGSLRHEQFF

j_gene: TRBJ2-3
abundance: few
d_gene: TRBD1
v_gene: TRBV20-1
CDR3nt: TGCAGTGCTGAACCCAATTATCTGGGGACAGGGGAGAACACAGATACGCAGTATTTT
CDR3aa: CSAEPNYLGTGENTDTQYF

j_gene: TRBJ1-2
abundance: few
d_gene: TRBD1
v_gene: TRBV12-3/TRBV12-4
CDR3nt: TGTGCCAGCAGCACAGGGGATTACTATGGCTACACCTTC
CDR3aa: CASSTGDYYGYTF

j_gene: TRBJ1-2
abundance: NA
d_gene: TRBD1
v_gene: TRBV11-2
CDR3nt: TGTGCCAGCAGCTTAGAAGAGGGGGCTTACTATGGCTACACCTTC
CDR3aa: CASSLEEGAYYGYTF

j_gene: TRBJ1-2
abundance: NA
d_gene: TRBD1
v_gene: TRBV28
CDR3nt: TGTGCCAGCACCACAGGGGGAGATGGCTACACCTTC
CDR3aa: CASTTGGDGYTF

j_gene: TRBJ1-2
abundance: NA
d_gene: TRBD1
v_gene: TRBV6-2/TRBV6-3
CDR3nt: TGTGCCAGCGAACTGACAGGGGACTATGGCTACACCTTC
CDR3aa: CASELTGDYGYTF

j_gene: TRBJ2-7
abundance: NA
d_gene: NA
v_gene: TRBV7-2
CDR3nt: TGTGCCAGCAGCTTAACATTGGGCTCGTCTATAGCGGATGAGCAGTACTTC
CDR3aa: CASSLTLGSSIADEQYF

j_gene: TRBJ2-7
abundance: NA
d_gene: NA
v_gene: TRBV9
CDR3nt: TGTGCCAGCAGCGTATCTGGGGGGCAGGGGTACCAGCAGTACTTC
CDR3aa: CASSVSGGQGYQQYF

j_gene: TRBJ1-2
abundance: NA
d_gene: NA
v_gene: TRBV12-2
CDR3nt: TGTGCAAGTCGCTCTACTACTCGAGGGAACTATGGCTACACCTTC
CDR3aa: CASRSTTRGNYGYTF

j_gene: TRBJ1-2
abundance: NA
d_gene: NA
v_gene: TRBV18
CDR3nt: TGTGCCAGCTCCCGAATGGGGCAGACTCCTAACTATGGCTACACCTTC
CDR3aa: CASSRMGQTPNYGYTF

j_gene: TRBJ2-7
abundance: NA
d_gene: TRBD2
v_gene: TRBV10-3
CDR3nt: TGTGCCACCGTTATCGGACTAGCGGGCTCCTACGAGCAGTACTTC
CDR3aa: CATVIGLAGSYEQYF

j_gene: TRBJ2-1
abundance: NA
d_gene: NA
v_gene: TRBV25-1
CDR3nt: TGTGCCAGCAGCGGGATACCGGGACCCTCGGGTGAGCAGTTCTTC
CDR3aa: CASSGIPGPSGEQFF

j_gene: TRBJ2-7
abundance: few
d_gene: NA
v_gene: TRBV3-1
CDR3nt: TGTGCCAGCAGCCACGACTCCACCTCCTACGAGCAGTACTTC
CDR3aa: CASSHDSTSYEQYF

j_gene: TRBJ1-5
abundance: NA
d_gene: NA
v_gene: TRBV11-2
CDR3nt: TGTGCCAGCAGCTTACGACAGAAACAGCCCCAGCATTTT
CDR3aa: CASSLRQKQPQHF

j_gene: TRBJ1-2
abundance: few
d_gene: NA
v_gene: TRBV29-1
CDR3nt: TGCAGCGTTGAAGATCCGGGGGGCTACACCTTC
CDR3aa: CSVEDPGGYTF

j_gene: TRBJ1-5
abundance: NA
d_gene: NA
v_gene: TRBV20-1
CDR3nt: TGCAGTGCTACACTTGGGTCCTTAGATCAGCCCCAGCATTTT
CDR3aa: CSATLGSLDQPQHF

j_gene: TRBJ1-1
abundance: few
d_gene: NA
v_gene: TRBV6-5
CDR3nt: TGTGCCACCTCACTTACAGGGAGTTTTTTCACTGAAGCTTTCTTT
CDR3aa: CATSLTGSFFTEAFF

j_gene: TRBJ2-1
abundance: few
d_gene: TRBD2
v_gene: TRBV9
CDR3nt: TGTGCCAGCAGCGTAGACGGCGGGGGGACGTTTAGCTCCTACAATGAGCAGTTCTTC
CDR3aa: CASSVDGGGTFSSYNEQFF

j_gene: TRBJ2-1
abundance: NA
d_gene: NA
v_gene: TRBV5-1
CDR3nt: TGCGCCAGCAGTACAGCACCGAGTAATGAGCAGTTCTTC
CDR3aa: CASSTAPSNEQFF

j_gene: TRBJ2-1
abundance: NA
d_gene: NA
v_gene: TRBV10-3
CDR3nt: TGTGCCACGACCTCGACAGGTCCTGAGGAGCAGTTCTTC
CDR3aa: CATTSTGPEEQFF

j_gene: TRBJ1-2
abundance: NA
d_gene: NA
v_gene: TRBV7-9
CDR3nt: TGTGCCAGCAGCTCGCCCCCAGGGGCCTATGGCTACACCTTC
CDR3aa: CASSSPPGAYGYTF

j_gene: TRBJ2-7
abundance: few
d_gene: TRBD1
v_gene: TRBV5-5
CDR3nt: TGTGCCAGCAGCATAGGACAGGGGGCTTTATTGTACGAGCAGTACTTC
CDR3aa: CASSIGQGALLYEQYF

j_gene: TRBJ2-7
abundance: NA
d_gene: TRBD1
v_gene: TRBV20-1
CDR3nt: TGCAGTGTGGGGTGGGACAGGGACGAGCAGTACTTC
CDR3aa: CSVGWDRDEQYF

j_gene: TRBJ1-2
abundance: NA
d_gene: NA
v_gene: TRBV7-9
CDR3nt: TGTGCCAGCAGCCTTACAGGAACGGCTAACTATGGCTACACCTTC
CDR3aa: CASSLTGTANYGYTF

j_gene: TRBJ2-4
abundance: NA
d_gene: NA
v_gene: TRBV12-3/TRBV12-4
CDR3nt: TGTGCCAGCAGTATACAGAAACACGGAATAGCCAAAAACATTCAGTACTTC
CDR3aa: CASSIQKHGIAKNIQYF

j_gene: TRBJ2-4
abundance: NA
d_gene: NA
v_gene: TRBV7-2
CDR3nt: TGTGCCAGCAGCCGCTCTTCCTACGAGCTGTACTTC
CDR3aa: CASSRSSYELYF

j_gene: TRBJ2-7
abundance: NA
d_gene: TRBD2
v_gene: TRBV7-9
CDR3nt: TGTGCCCGCAGCTACACTAGCGGGGGGACCTACGAGCAGTACTTC
CDR3aa: CARSYTSGGTYEQYF

j_gene: TRBJ2-7
abundance: NA
d_gene: NA
v_gene: TRBV12-3/TRBV12-4
CDR3nt: TGTGCCAGCCCCTCGGAGGGAACCTACAATGAGCAGTACTTC
CDR3aa: CASPSEGTYNEQYF

j_gene: TRBJ2-5
abundance: few
d_gene: NA
v_gene: TRBV28
CDR3nt: TGTGCCAGCTCAGTCGCGGGGACCCAAGAGACCCAGTACTTC
CDR3aa: CASSVAGTQETQYF

j_gene: TRBJ2-7
abundance: few
d_gene: TRBD1
v_gene: TRBV5-1
CDR3nt: TGCGCCAGCAGCTTGTTCGACAGGGGAAACGAGCAGTACTTC
CDR3aa: CASSLFDRGNEQYF

j_gene: TRBJ2-1
abundance: many
d_gene: TRBD2
v_gene: TRBV20-1
CDR3nt: TGCAGTGCTAGAGATGGCGGACTAGACATCAATGAGCAGTTCTTC
CDR3aa: CSARDGGLDINEQFF

j_gene: TRBJ2-3
abundance: few
d_gene: NA
v_gene: TRBV18
CDR3nt: TGTGCCAGCTCTCCCCGGGGGCCATCTAGCACAGATACGCAGTATTTT
CDR3aa: CASSPRGPSSTDTQYF

j_gene: TRBJ1-1
abundance: NA
d_gene: NA
v_gene: TRBV6-5
CDR3nt: TGTGCCAGCAGTTACTCGAGGTCCACTAGGGCCGGGGGGCTGGGGACTGAAGCTTTCTTT
CDR3aa: CASSYSRSTRAGGLGTEAFF

j_gene: TRBJ2-3
abundance: few
d_gene: TRBD1
v_gene: TRBV12-3/TRBV12-4
CDR3nt: TGTGCCAGCAGTTTACAGGGGGCCGACACAGATACGCAGTATTTT
CDR3aa: CASSLQGADTDTQYF

j_gene: TRBJ2-1
abundance: few
d_gene: TRBD1
v_gene: TRBV6-2/TRBV6-3
CDR3nt: TGTGCCAGCAGTTGGGGGACAGGGAATTACAATGAGCAGTTCTTC
CDR3aa: CASSWGTGNYNEQFF

j_gene: TRBJ2-5
abundance: few
d_gene: NA
v_gene: TRBV9
CDR3nt: TGTGCCAGCAGCCTCCAGGATGGGGAGACCCAGTACTTC
CDR3aa: CASSLQDGETQYF

j_gene: TRBJ2-3
abundance: NA
d_gene: NA
v_gene: TRBV6-1
CDR3nt: TGTGCCAGCACCCTGGAGGATTCCTCAAGGGGTACGCAGTATTTT
CDR3aa: CASTLEDSSRGTQYF

j_gene: TRBJ2-3
abundance: NA
d_gene: TRBD1
v_gene: TRBV2
CDR3nt: TGTGCCAACTCTCCGCAGGGACAGGGGATCACAGATACGCAGTATTTT
CDR3aa: CANSPQGQGITDTQYF

j_gene: TRBJ2-1
abundance: NA
d_gene: TRBD2
v_gene: TRBV12-3/TRBV12-4
CDR3nt: TGTGCCAGCACCTTAATAGCGGGGGGTTTTAATGAGCAGTTCTTC
CDR3aa: CASTLIAGGFNEQFF

j_gene: TRBJ2-4
abundance: few
d_gene: NA
v_gene: TRBV7-9
CDR3nt: TGTGCCAGCAGCTTTATCCAGGGTGGTGATCTGGCCAAAAACATTCAGTACTTC
CDR3aa: CASSFIQGGDLAKNIQYF

j_gene: TRBJ1-1
abundance: NA
d_gene: TRBD1
v_gene: TRBV27
CDR3nt: TGTGCCAGCATCTTTCCCGTTTACAGGGGGCGAGCTTTCTTT
CDR3aa: CASIFPVYRGRAFF

j_gene: TRBJ2-1
abundance: few
d_gene: NA
v_gene: TRBV2
CDR3nt: TGTGCCAGCAGTGGCACTAGGGTAGGGAATGAGCAGTTCTTC
CDR3aa: CASSGTRVGNEQFF

j_gene: TRBJ2-5
abundance: NA
d_gene: NA
v_gene: TRBV5-6
CDR3nt: TGTGCCAGCAGCCCCCCCCGGGATAAAGAGACCCAGTACTTC
CDR3aa: CASSPPRDKETQYF

j_gene: TRBJ2-5
abundance: NA
d_gene: TRBD1
v_gene: TRBV25-1
CDR3nt: TGTGCCAGCAGTGACTTACAGGGGCCACTGGGTGATGAGCAGTACTTC
CDR3aa: CASSDLQGPLGDEQYF

j_gene: TRBJ2-2
abundance: NA
d_gene: NA
v_gene: TRBV6-6
CDR3nt: TGTGCCAGCAGACAATTATCCACCGGGGAGCTGTTTTTT
CDR3aa: CASRQLSTGELFF

j_gene: TRBJ2-7
abundance: NA
d_gene: TRBD1
v_gene: TRBV11-2
CDR3nt: TGTGCCAGCAGCAAACCCGGGACAGGGGCCCACGAGCAGTACTTC
CDR3aa: CASSKPGTGAHEQYF

j_gene: TRBJ2-1
abundance: few
d_gene: NA
v_gene: TRBV12-3/TRBV12-4
CDR3nt: TGTGCCAGCAGTGGGGGGGCTAGCTACAATGAGCAGTTCTTC
CDR3aa: CASSGGASYNEQFF

j_gene: TRBJ2-1
abundance: NA
d_gene: NA
v_gene: TRBV4-1
CDR3nt: TGCGCCAGCAGCCACACCCCGCTTCTGAGCGGAGAAAGGAATGAGCAGTTCTTC
CDR3aa: CASSHTPLLSGERNEQFF

j_gene: TRBJ2-7
abundance: NA
d_gene: NA
v_gene: TRBV14
CDR3nt: TGTGCCAGCAGCCAAACTACTTGTACTAGTGGTTCCGAGCAGTACTTC
CDR3aa: CASSQTTCTSGSEQYF

j_gene: TRBJ2-7
abundance: many
d_gene: NA
v_gene: TRBV28
CDR3nt: TGTGCCAGCAGCTTAGTCCCCTCCTACGAGCAGTACTTC
CDR3aa: CASSLVPSYEQYF

j_gene: TRBJ2-1
abundance: NA
d_gene: NA
v_gene: TRBV6-5
CDR3nt: TGTGCCAGCAGTCCGACTCGTTTCGAAGGGCAGTTCTTC
CDR3aa: CASSPTRFEGQFF

j_gene: TRBJ2-1
abundance: NA
d_gene: TRBD1
v_gene: TRBV5-1
CDR3nt: TGCGCCAGCAGCTCCAGGGACAGGGTTACCTACAATGAGCAGTTCTTC
CDR3aa: CASSSRDRVTYNEQFF